These 12 T cell receptor beta chains were sequenced from one sample in a study of early T cells in non-severe SARS-CoV-2 infection. TCRdb re-derived calls from the 5' RACE reads in MiXCR, one entry per CDR3 protein. The sample holds fewer than 100,000 distinct CDR3 sequences; around 17% are singletons and the top ten take approximately 2.6%. The sample was whole blood. These TCRs come from an adult who was a healthcare worker with PCR-confirmed SARS-CoV-2 infection or an uninfected control (not recorded which).

This clonotype is medium-sized (0.01 to 0.1%) by share. The chain uses TRBV11-2 and TRBJ2-5; D not certain. In germline, CDR1 is SGHAT, CDR2 FQNNGV. CDR3 length: 13 amino acids. Trimming pared 3 bases from V and 5 bases from J, leaving 10 bases between. The CDR3 DNA sequence: TGTGCCAGCAGCTTCTGGGGATTTGAGACCCAGTACTTC. Its protein is CASSFWGFETQYF.

The chain has TRBV5-1 and TRBJ2-6; a weak D match, TRBD2 (6 bases). This CDR3 is built from 16 residues. From germline, CDR1 is SGHRS and CDR2 YFSETQ. Trimming shortened V by 3 bases and J by 0 bases, and 10 bases separated the two germline ends. The CDR3 reads CASSSGLSSGANVLTF. As DNA, the CDR3 is TGCGCCAGCAGCTCGGGACTGTCCTCTGGGGCCAACGTCCTGACTTTC.

This clonotype was seen more than once but under ten times. The CDR3 reads CSSNSEWNTEAFF. The DNA for the CDR3 is TGCAGCTCGAACTCCGAGTGGAACACTGAAGCTTTCTTT. The J gene is TRBJ1-1, the V gene TRBV29-1, with D unclear. Germline values: CDR1 SQVTM, CDR2 ANQGSEA. V shed 8 bases and J shed 1 base, with 14 bases lying between them. The CDR3 length is 13 residues. The full variable domain, its missing parts supplied by reference TRBV29-1 and TRBJ1-1, is SAVISQKPSRDICQRGTSLTIQCQVDSQVTMMFWYRQQPGQSLTLIATANQGSEATYESGFVIDKFPISRPNLTFSTLTVSNMSPEDSSIYLCSSNSEWNTEAFFGQGTRLTVV.

This clonotype was seen only a few times. This sequence joins TRBV4-1 and TRBJ1-1; weak D call: TRBD1 (5 bases). V lost 3 bases to trimming and J lost 6 bases, with 14 bases between them. CDR3 size: 14 residues. From germline, CDR1 is MGHRA and CDR2 YSYEKL. CDR3 nucleotide sequence: TGCGCCAGCAGCCAGGGGCCCACTCCTGCTGAAGCTTTCTTT. Protein product: CASSQGPTPAEAFF.

This clonotype has a handful of counts. The chain couples TRBV28 to TRBJ1-4; D possibly corresponds to TRBD1 (5 bases). The V end was cut by 3 bases, the J end by 12 bases, with 8 bases between. The CDR3 extends over 11 amino acids. Germline assignment: CDR1 MDHEN and CDR2 SYDVKM. CDR3 sequence (DNA): TGTGCCAGCAGTTTGACGGGGGAACTGTTTTTT. This sequence encodes CASSLTGELFF.

In nucleotides, the CDR3 is TGTGCCATCAGTGAGACCATCCGGGCTGAAGCTTTCTTT. Translating gives CAISETIRAEAFF. The gene calls are TRBV10-3 and TRBJ1-1; no reliable D call. CDR3 size: 13 residues. The germline CDR1 and CDR2 sequences are ENHRY and SYGVKD. V lost 2 bases, J lost 6 bases, and 10 bases lay in between.

The chain has TRBV18 and TRBJ1-6; D call uncertain. Per germline, CDR1 KGHSH and CDR2 LQKENI. The CDR3 loop spans 17 amino acids. V was trimmed by 2 bases and J by 7 bases, leaving 18 bases between them. As DNA, the CDR3 is TGTGCCAGCTCACCATTCGACTCGACTGCGGGCAATTCACCCCTCCACTTT. Amino acids: CASSPFDSTAGNSPLHF.

This chain connects TRBV6-5 to TRBJ1-5, with unresolved D. Trimming removed 4 bases from V and 1 base from J, with 11 bases in between. This CDR3 is built from 15 residues. Germline lookup yields CDR1 MNHEY and CDR2 SVGAGI. The CDR3 loop reads CASSSLVRSNQPQHF. CDR3 DNA sequence: TGTGCCAGCAGTTCCCTAGTCCGCAGCAATCAGCCCCAGCATTTT.

This clonotype was seen a handful of times. V and J are TRBV20-1 and TRBJ2-3; 8 bases match TRBD2. The germline V gene has CDR1 DFQATT and CDR2 SNEGSKA (reference sequence). The CDR3 consists of 16 residues. V dropped 5 bases and J dropped 2; count of bases not matched to a gene: 12. The CDR3 DNA is TGCAGTGCTGGGGGGCGGAGCGGGAGATTCACAGATACGCAGTATTTT. It is translated as CSAGGRSGRFTDTQYF.

This clonotype was detected many times. CDR3 residues: CASSQQGNVETQYF. In nucleotides, the CDR3 is TGTGCCAGCAGTCAACAGGGGAATGTAGAGACCCAGTACTTC. The chain recombines TRBV28 with TRBJ2-5; 7 bases fit TRBD1. This CDR3 spans 14 amino acids. Germline V CDR1 and CDR2: MDHEN, SYDVKM. Trimming at V came to 5 bases and at J to 4 bases, leaving 7 bases not matched to a gene.

The gene calls are TRBV5-1 and TRBJ1-4; TRBD1 agrees at 7 bases. The CDR3 runs 14 residues. Per the germline V gene, CDR1 is SGHRS and CDR2 is YFSETQ. V gave up 3 bases and J gave up 10 bases; unmatched junction bases: 9. CDR3 bases: TGCGCCAGCAGCTCCCCTGGACAGGCTCGAAAACTGTTTTTT. Translating gives CASSSPGQARKLFF. The complete variable domain, with remaining parts taken from reference TRBV5-1 and TRBJ1-4, reads KAGVTQTPRYLIKTRGQQVTLSCSPISGHRSVSWYQQTPGQGLQFLFEYFSETQRNKGNFPGRFSGRQFSNSRSEMNVSTLELGDSALYLCASSSPGQARKLFFGSGTQLSVL.

This clonotype has a count of ten or more. The CDR3 DNA reads TGTGCCAGCAGTCTGGGTAGCAATCAGCCCCAGCATTTT. Amino acids: CASSLGSNQPQHF. The chain is built from TRBV12-3 or TRBV12-4 and TRBJ1-5; D gene unclear. With 5 bases removed from V and 0 bases from J, the gap between germline ends came to 5 bases. CDR3 size: 13 residues.